This T cell receptor beta chain derives from a study of TIL therapy for anti-PD-1-resistant metastatic lung cancer. Across the whole study: Median tumor PD-L1 proportion score was about 6%. Half of patients were current or former smokers.

Germline CDR1 is SEHNR and CDR2 is FQNEAQ (reference sequence). V shed 3 bases, J shed 5 bases, and the junction held 7 bases outside the gene matches. CDR3 size: 15 residues. Regarding time point: pre-treatment sample, taken before nivolumab and TIL therapy. Stage 4 NSCLC adults joined between October 2017 and January 2020. Sequencing used immunoSEQ v3. Sequencing depth was 1.5 million to 2 million read pairs for survey level, roughly 4.5-6 million for deep. Profiled with immunoSEQ multiplex PCR; TCRdb holds only in-frame clones, not every one. The sample carries approximately 15,000 clones, 86% recorded once.

This TCR derives from a person between 25 and 80 years old with non-small cell lung cancer. V and J are TRBV7-9 and TRBJ2-3, with 8 bases matching TRBD2. The specimen comprised blood, sampled at baseline. As DNA, the CDR3 is TGTGCCAGCAGCTTTTTCGGGGGGGGCATAGATACGCAGTATTTT. Protein product: CASSFFGGGIDTQYF.